This is a list of T cell receptor beta chains from one sample in a study of beta chain features in type 1 diabetes. Measured with immunoSEQ multiplex PCR; TCRdb has only the in-frame clones, and not every one. The table records over 20,000 clones, roughly 56% of them present only once. Sequencing was carried out using stem cell memory CD4+ T cells from blood. The receptors derive from a man in his late teens or twenties with type 1 diabetes. Each CDR3 is given with its conserved first and last residue. Each record gives: clone size, J gene, D gene, V gene, CDR3 DNA, CDR3 protein. D genes are given only for firm matches. Only part of the rows carry a size: once, few, many, or a class if the clone is expanded.

clone size: once; J gene: TRBJ2-3; D gene: TRBD2; V gene: TRBV18; CDR3 DNA: TGTGCCAGCTCACCATTGGGACTAGCGGGAGGTCTTGTTCCAGATACGCAGTATTTT; CDR3 protein: CASSPLGLAGGLVPDTQYF
clone size: .; J gene: TRBJ2-7; D gene: .; V gene: TRBV5-1; CDR3 DNA: TGCGCCAGCAGCTTTGGAGGAGGGTCCTACGGGCAGTACTTC; CDR3 protein: CASSFGGGSYGQYF
clone size: .; J gene: TRBJ1-5; D gene: .; V gene: TRBV2; CDR3 DNA: TGTGCCAGCCGACAGGACGGGCGCAATCAGCCCCAGCATTTT; CDR3 protein: CASRQDGRNQPQHF
clone size: few; J gene: TRBJ2-3; D gene: .; V gene: TRBV29-1; CDR3 DNA: TGCAGCGAGGCGTCCGGGGTTACAGATACGCAGTATTTT; CDR3 protein: CSEASGVTDTQYF
clone size: .; J gene: TRBJ1-2; D gene: TRBD1; V gene: TRBV2; CDR3 DNA: TGTGCCAGCAGGCGCACGACAGGGGGGGTCAGTGTTTTATATGGCTACACCTTC; CDR3 protein: CASRRTTGGVSVLYGYTF
clone size: .; J gene: TRBJ2-7; D gene: TRBD1; V gene: TRBV14; CDR3 DNA: TGTGCCAGCAGCCAAGTTAGATGGGACCTAAGGGGGCCTCCCTACGAGCAGTACTTC; CDR3 protein: CASSQVRWDLRGPPYEQYF
clone size: .; J gene: TRBJ2-1; D gene: TRBD2; V gene: TRBV7-9; CDR3 DNA: TGTGCCAGCAGCCTCCTAGCGGTTTACAATGAGCAGTTCTTC; CDR3 protein: CASSLLAVYNEQFF
clone size: .; J gene: TRBJ1-5; D gene: .; V gene: TRBV5-5; CDR3 DNA: TGTGCCAGCAGTATAGCAATCTCGACCAGAAGCAATCAGCCCCAGCATTTT; CDR3 protein: CASSIAISTRSNQPQHF
clone size: .; J gene: TRBJ2-1; D gene: TRBD2; V gene: TRBV11-1; CDR3 DNA: TGTGCCAGCAGCTATAGGACTAGCGGATACAATGAGCAGTTCTTC; CDR3 protein: CASSYRTSGYNEQFF
clone size: .; J gene: TRBJ2-7; D gene: .; V gene: TRBV5-1; CDR3 DNA: TGCGCCAGCAGCGTTCTAGGGAGCTCCTACGAGCAGTACTTC; CDR3 protein: CASSVLGSSYEQYF
clone size: .; J gene: TRBJ2-2; D gene: TRBD1; V gene: TRBV28; CDR3 DNA: TGTGCCAGCAGTTTGGAGCAGGGGGCGATCGGGGAGCTGTTTTTT; CDR3 protein: CASSLEQGAIGELFF
clone size: .; J gene: TRBJ2-7; D gene: TRBD1; V gene: TRBV6-5; CDR3 DNA: TGTGCCAGCTCGGGGACAGGGCCCCACGAGCAGTACTTC; CDR3 protein: CASSGTGPHEQYF
clone size: few; J gene: TRBJ2-5; D gene: .; V gene: TRBV18; CDR3 DNA: TGTGCCAGCTCACCAGAATCTATGCCAGAGACCCAGTACTTC; CDR3 protein: CASSPESMPETQYF
clone size: .; J gene: TRBJ2-5; D gene: .; V gene: TRBV7-6; CDR3 DNA: TGTGCCAGCAGCTTTGGCGGGGTAGAGACCCAGTACTTC; CDR3 protein: CASSFGGVETQYF
clone size: .; J gene: TRBJ2-3; D gene: TRBD1; V gene: TRBV18; CDR3 DNA: TGTGCCAGCTCACCCCGGGACAGCTACACAGATACGCAGTATTTT; CDR3 protein: CASSPRDSYTDTQYF
clone size: few; J gene: TRBJ2-5; D gene: .; V gene: TRBV18; CDR3 DNA: TGTGCCAGCTCACCAAGGCAGGAAAAGACCCAGTACTTC; CDR3 protein: CASSPRQEKTQYF
clone size: .; J gene: TRBJ2-5; D gene: TRBD2; V gene: TRBV7-7; CDR3 DNA: TGTGCCAGCAGCCCGGGACTAGCGGGGGGGGAGACCCAGTACTTC; CDR3 protein: CASSPGLAGGETQYF
clone size: .; J gene: TRBJ1-4; D gene: .; V gene: TRBV14; CDR3 DNA: TGTGCCAGCAGCCAAGGGTATTGGTCCGCGGATGAAAAACTGTTTTTT; CDR3 protein: CASSQGYWSADEKLFF
clone size: .; J gene: TRBJ1-1; D gene: .; V gene: TRBV5-1; CDR3 DNA: TGCGCCAGCAAGAGGGAAGGCACTGAAGCTTTCTTT; CDR3 protein: CASKREGTEAFF
clone size: .; J gene: TRBJ2-3; D gene: .; V gene: TRBV6-5; CDR3 DNA: TGTGCCAGCAGCCCCCTGGGAGAACGGCCAGATACGCAGTATTTT; CDR3 protein: CASSPLGERPDTQYF
clone size: .; J gene: TRBJ2-7; D gene: TRBD1; V gene: TRBV7-2; CDR3 DNA: TGTGCCAGCAGCAGACAGGGGGGGTCTACCGAGCAGTACTTC; CDR3 protein: CASSRQGGSTEQYF
clone size: .; J gene: TRBJ2-5; D gene: .; V gene: TRBV30; CDR3 DNA: TGTGCCTGGACCGAATCGGGCCGGACATTCCAAGAGACCCAGTACTTC; CDR3 protein: CAWTESGRTFQETQYF
clone size: once; J gene: TRBJ2-3; D gene: .; V gene: TRBV19; CDR3 DNA: TGTGCCAGTAGCCAGGGGACAGATACGCAGTATTTT; CDR3 protein: CASSQGTDTQYF
clone size: .; J gene: TRBJ1-2; D gene: .; V gene: TRBV27; CDR3 DNA: TGTGCCAGCAGTCCCTTCCAGGGCCTTGGCTACACCTTC; CDR3 protein: CASSPFQGLGYTF
clone size: .; J gene: TRBJ1-1; D gene: .; V gene: TRBV18; CDR3 DNA: TGTGCCAGCTCACCACCGACAGGACTTAACACTGAAGCTTTCTTT; CDR3 protein: CASSPPTGLNTEAFF
clone size: .; J gene: TRBJ1-1; D gene: .; V gene: TRBV14; CDR3 DNA: TGTGCCAGCAGCCAGGGGCATTTTTACACTGAAGCTTTCTTT; CDR3 protein: CASSQGHFYTEAFF
clone size: .; J gene: TRBJ1-5; D gene: .; V gene: TRBV20-1; CDR3 DNA: TGCAGTGCTAGACAGAATCAGCCCCAGCATTTT; CDR3 protein: CSARQNQPQHF
clone size: .; J gene: TRBJ2-5; D gene: .; V gene: TRBV9; CDR3 DNA: TGTGCCAGCCAGGAGGGGTCAGGTATCACGGAGACCCAGTACTTC; CDR3 protein: CASQEGSGITETQYF
clone size: .; J gene: TRBJ1-3; D gene: TRBD1; V gene: TRBV5-1; CDR3 DNA: TGCGCCAGCAGCTTCGAGGGACAGGGGAATGGAAACACCATATATTTT; CDR3 protein: CASSFEGQGNGNTIYF
clone size: .; J gene: TRBJ1-2; D gene: TRBD1; V gene: TRBV19; CDR3 DNA: TGTGCCAGTAGTATCCAGGGGGCGCGTGGCTACACCTTC; CDR3 protein: CASSIQGARGYTF
clone size: few; J gene: TRBJ1-1; D gene: .; V gene: TRBV21-1; CDR3 DNA: TGTGCCAGCGAGATTCAGGGGAAGGAGCATGAGTACACTGAAGCTTTCTTT; CDR3 protein: CASEIQGKEHEYTEAFF
clone size: .; J gene: TRBJ2-1; D gene: .; V gene: TRBV19; CDR3 DNA: TGTGCCAGTAGGCGAGGGGGTCTCCCCAATGAGCAGTTCTTC; CDR3 protein: CASRRGGLPNEQFF
clone size: .; J gene: TRBJ2-1; D gene: TRBD1; V gene: TRBV28; CDR3 DNA: TGTGCCAGCAGTCAGACAGGGGTTGGTGAGCAGTTCTTC; CDR3 protein: CASSQTGVGEQFF
clone size: .; J gene: TRBJ2-5; D gene: TRBD2; V gene: TRBV5-1; CDR3 DNA: TGCGCCAGCAGCTTGGACGGGAGGCGGGAGACCCAGTACTTC; CDR3 protein: CASSLDGRRETQYF
clone size: .; J gene: TRBJ1-5; D gene: TRBD1; V gene: TRBV6-6; CDR3 DNA: TGTGCCAGCGGTTGGGACAGGGATCAGCCCCAGCATTTT; CDR3 protein: CASGWDRDQPQHF
clone size: .; J gene: TRBJ2-1; D gene: TRBD2; V gene: TRBV19; CDR3 DNA: TGTGCCAGTAGGGGGGGGTACACTGAGCAGTTCTTC; CDR3 protein: CASRGGYTEQFF
clone size: .; J gene: TRBJ2-5; D gene: .; V gene: TRBV19; CDR3 DNA: TGTGCCAGTAGTATGACAGATCAAGAGACCCAGTACTTC; CDR3 protein: CASSMTDQETQYF
clone size: once; J gene: TRBJ2-1; D gene: .; V gene: TRBV19; CDR3 DNA: TGTGCCAGTAGTATAGTCCCGGGAGAGAGATATGAGCAGTTCTTC; CDR3 protein: CASSIVPGERYEQFF
clone size: .; J gene: TRBJ2-7; D gene: TRBD1; V gene: TRBV7-2; CDR3 DNA: TGTGCCAGCAGCCCAACCCGGGACAGGAGCTCCTACGAGCAGTACTTC; CDR3 protein: CASSPTRDRSSYEQYF
clone size: .; J gene: TRBJ2-7; D gene: .; V gene: TRBV10-3; CDR3 DNA: TGTGCCATCAGGGGGAGCTCCTACGAGCAGTACTTC; CDR3 protein: CAIRGSSYEQYF
clone size: .; J gene: TRBJ1-3; D gene: .; V gene: TRBV4-3; CDR3 DNA: TGCGCCAGCAGCCAAGTACGGGGGTCTGGAAACACCATATATTTT; CDR3 protein: CASSQVRGSGNTIYF
clone size: .; J gene: TRBJ2-1; D gene: TRBD1; V gene: TRBV5-1; CDR3 DNA: TGCGCCAGCACCGACAGAACCGGGACAGGGATCAATGAGCAGTTCTTC; CDR3 protein: CASTDRTGTGINEQFF
clone size: .; J gene: TRBJ2-2; D gene: .; V gene: TRBV28; CDR3 DNA: TGTGCCAGCAAGAAAACGACAGCGAACACCGGGGAGCTGTTTTTT; CDR3 protein: CASKKTTANTGELFF
clone size: few; J gene: TRBJ2-2; D gene: .; V gene: TRBV7-2; CDR3 DNA: TGTGCCAGCAGCTTAATCAGCGGAGTTACCGGGGAGCTGTTTTTT; CDR3 protein: CASSLISGVTGELFF
clone size: .; J gene: TRBJ2-6; D gene: .; V gene: TRBV27; CDR3 DNA: TGTGCCATTGGGGGGGGCGGCTCTGGGGCCAACGTCCTGACTTTC; CDR3 protein: CAIGGGGSGANVLTF
clone size: .; J gene: TRBJ1-1; D gene: .; V gene: TRBV10-2; CDR3 DNA: TGCGCCAGCAGTGAGACCCGCAGGGGATACACTGAAGCTTTCTTT; CDR3 protein: CASSETRRGYTEAFF
clone size: .; J gene: TRBJ1-3; D gene: TRBD1; V gene: TRBV11-2; CDR3 DNA: TGTGCCAGCAGCTCACGGGGACAGGCTGGAAACACCATATATTTT; CDR3 protein: CASSSRGQAGNTIYF
clone size: .; J gene: TRBJ2-1; D gene: TRBD2; V gene: TRBV2; CDR3 DNA: TGTGCCAGCAGTCGACTAGCTGGACGGTTCTTC; CDR3 protein: CASSRLAGRFF